These 17 T cell receptor beta chains share one sample of origin, sequenced in a study of Ad26.COV2.S vaccination and SARS-CoV-2 variants (dated by TCRdb to 2020 to 2022). The library was obtained by the immunoSEQ multiplex PCR assay. What TCRdb holds here is the immuneACCESS table cut down to in-frame rearrangements. Part of the clones is not present; checked against another copy, under half of the missing clones reflect an unresolved V gene, and the others are unexplained. The sample contains 380,000 or so clones, around 88% of them found a single time. The biggest ten clones account for about 10% of the sample. The treatment or condition tag for this specimen amounts to: around 19 received Ad26.COV2.S at low or high dose, single or two shots; roughly 5 received placebo; per-sample allocation not given. Repertoires of vaccine and placebo recipients were sequenced from samples collected on day 63 after the first injection.

The source was peripheral blood, collected in a trial of Ad26.COV2.S vaccine versus placebo. The receptor source for this set is a person aged 18 to 65 who received the Ad26.COV2.S COVID-19 vaccine or a placebo.

The gene calls are TRBV21-1 and TRBJ2-3. TRBV21-1 is classified as a pseudogene. This CDR3 has 14 amino acids. The CDR3, as DNA: TGTGCCCCCTTCGGGGACCCTAGCACAGATACGCAGTATTTT. It translates to CAPFGDPSTDTQYF.

This chain links TRBV7-3 with TRBJ1-1; maybe TRBD1 (5 bases). V dropped 4 bases and J dropped 1 base, with 16 bases sitting between them. Germline V gives CDR1 SGHTA, CDR2 FQGTGA. This CDR3 comprises 16 residues. CDR3 sequence (DNA): TGTGCCAGCAGCTCCGGCCCGACAGACTGGAACACTGAAGCTTTCTTT. As protein: CASSSGPTDWNTEAFF.

This clone was counted a few times. J is TRBJ2-7 and V is TRBV4-3, with 8 nucleotides matching TRBD2. The CDR3 totals 16 residues. In germline, CDR1 is LGHNA, CDR2 YSLEER. V trimming: 0 bases; J trimming: 1 base; junction bases outside the gene matches: 5. This CDR3 is CASSQDWASGSYEQYF. The CDR3, as DNA: TGCGCCAGCAGCCAAGATTGGGCTAGCGGGTCCTACGAGCAGTACTTC.

This clone was observed once. The chain is built from TRBV6-2 or TRBV6-3 and TRBJ2-7; weak D call: TRBD1 (6 bases). This CDR3 region has 15 residues. V lost 3 bases to trimming and J lost 4 bases, with 16 bases between them. Per the germline V gene, CDR1 is MNHEY and CDR2 is SVGEGT. In DNA, the CDR3 is TGTGCCAGCAGTTATGCAGGGGCCCCGGTGTACGAGCAGTACTTC. Translation gives CASSYAGAPVYEQYF.

The chain links TRBV7-2 to TRBJ1-1; the match to TRBD1 covers 11 bases. The CDR3 is made up of 17 amino acids. In germline, CDR1 is SGHTA, CDR2 FQGNSA. V trimming: 3 bases; J trimming: 5 bases; junction bases outside the gene matches: 11. The CDR3 region has the DNA TGTGCCAGCAGCTTGGCCGGGACAGGGGGATTATCGACTGAAGCTTTCTTT. Translated, it gives CASSLAGTGGLSTEAFF.

The chain couples TRBV6-6 to TRBJ2-1; D call uncertain. The germline V and J ends were trimmed by 2 bases and 4 bases, with 9 bases remaining between them. The CDR3 length is 14 residues. CDR1 is MNHNY and CDR2 is SVGAGI in the germline V gene (reference sequence). The CDR3 DNA is TGTGCCAGCAGTTACATCGGTCGGTACAATGAGCAGTTCTTC. It yields the protein CASSYIGRYNEQFF.

This chain uses TRBV10-1 with TRBJ2-4, with D perhaps matching TRBD2 (5 bases). Trimming shortened V by 0 bases and J by 7 bases, and 10 bases separated the two germline ends. Germline V lookup: CDR1 WNHNN, CDR2 SYGVQD (reference sequence). The length of the CDR3 is 14 residues. The CDR3 loop is CASSESLVVNIQYF. The CDR3 DNA follows: TGCGCCAGCAGTGAGTCACTAGTGGTGAACATTCAGTACTTC.

The V and J genes are TRBV5-1 and TRBJ2-5, with TRBD1 identical over 9 bases. Trimming cost V 0 bases and J 1 base; bases outside gene matches: 10. The CDR3 sequence is 18 residues long. Germline V CDR1 and CDR2: SGHRS, YFSETQ. The CDR3 DNA follows: TGCGCCAGCAGCTTGGTTCCCGGGACAGGGAGACCCCAAGAGACCCAGTACTTC. Translated: CASSLVPGTGRPQETQYF.

V is TRBV15 and J is TRBJ2-7; tentatively, D is TRBD1 (5 bases). CDR3 length: 13 residues. Germline V CDR1 and CDR2: LNHNV, YYDKDF (reference sequence). Trimming took 2 bases from V and 1 from J, leaving 6 bases between them. This CDR3 reads CATSRRQSYEQYF. CDR3 bases: TGTGCCACCAGCAGAAGACAGTCCTACGAGCAGTACTTC.

J is TRBJ2-5 and V is TRBV19; TRBD1 is a possible D gene (6 bases). The CDR3 is 16 residues long. Between the trimmed V and J ends, which lost 3 bases and 1 base, there was a span of 15 bases. CDR1 and CDR2 (germline): LNHDA, SQIVND (reference sequence). The DNA of the CDR3 is TGTGCCAGTAGTATTGGGATGGGGGCAGCCCAAGAGACCCAGTACTTC. This encodes CASSIGMGAAQETQYF.

This chain uses TRBV7-2 with TRBJ1-5; TRBD1 is a possible D gene (5 bases). Germline-derived CDR1 and CDR2 are SGHTA and FQGNSA. This CDR3 contains 15 residues. V was pared by 6 bases and J by 3 bases, with 15 bases between. The DNA of the CDR3 is TGTGCCAGCAGTTATATGCCGGGGGACAATCAGCCCCAGCATTTT. It specifies CASSYMPGDNQPQHF.

In nucleotides, the CDR3 is TGTGCCAGCAGCTGGAAACTAGCGAGGGCGAACACCGGGGAGCTGTTTTTT. Translated, it gives CASSWKLARANTGELFF. The chain carries TRBV7-8 and TRBJ2-2; 7 bases map to TRBD2. Germline trimming cut 4 bases from V and 0 bases from J; bases unmatched to any gene: 8. The CDR3 totals 17 residues. Germline values: CDR1 SGHVS, CDR2 FQNEAQ.

The CDR3: CASRPGQGVGNQPQHF. The DNA of the CDR3 is TGTGCCAGCAGACCGGGACAGGGGGTGGGCAATCAGCCCCAGCATTTT. The rearrangement joins TRBV28 to TRBJ1-5, with 11 bases aligning to TRBD1. The J segment lost 2 bases and the V segment lost 6 bases, leaving 6 bases of the junction unmatched. There are 16 residues in the CDR3. The germline V gene encodes CDR1 MDHEN and CDR2 SYDVKM.

The rearrangement joins TRBV5-1 to TRBJ2-3; D is ambiguous. Germline V gene lookup returns CDR1 SGHRS and CDR2 YFSETQ. The CDR3 spans 14 residues. Deletions cut 9 bases from V and 2 bases from J, with 16 bases between. The CDR3 DNA follows: TGCGCCACCTCAACTACACCGACCACAGATACGCAGTATTTT. This codes for CATSTTPTTDTQYF.

J is TRBJ2-3 and V is TRBV29-1; no reliable D call. The CDR3 sequence is 15 residues long. Germline assignment: CDR1 SQVTM and CDR2 ANQGSEA. With 4 bases removed from V and 1 base from J, the gap between germline ends came to 15 bases. The CDR3 region is CSVGLSTGRTDTQYF. CDR3 sequence (DNA): TGCAGCGTTGGGCTAAGCACGGGCCGCACAGATACGCAGTATTTT.

This chain joins TRBV28 and TRBJ1-5, with D perhaps matching TRBD1 (5 bases). The CDR3 is 14 residues long. Germline CDR1 and CDR2: MDHEN and SYDVKM. Trimming took off 2 bases at V and 5 bases at J, with 10 bases between the two ends. The CDR3 region has the DNA TGTGCCAGCAGTTTACAGTCAGGGCATCAGCCCCAGCATTTT. It encodes CASSLQSGHQPQHF.

This chain joins TRBV29-1 and TRBJ1-3; the D gene is possibly TRBD1 (6 bases). The ends were cut back, 6 bases at V and 4 bases at J, with 13 bases in the middle. Germline V gene sequence: CDR1 SQVTM, CDR2 ANQGSEA. CDR3 length: 13 amino acids. CDR3 amino acids: CSVRLRGGNTIYF. The DNA of the CDR3 is TGCAGCGTCAGATTGAGGGGGGGAAACACCATATATTTT.